What follows is one T cell receptor beta chain and its context. What antigen it recognizes has not been identified. Per-nucleotide qualities are absent, and no much larger clonotype sits a single base away. The sample is drawn from a study of human T cells and chemical hapten exposure (dated by TCRdb to the early 2020s). Context from the whole study: For sensitization, 2% DPC in acetone was applied to a roughly 2 cm by roughly 2 cm area of upper inner arm skin. Throughout the study period of about 22 weeks, patients also received therapeutic DPC doses to the scalp every week. Patch testing was done on the upper back using Finn chambers containing 0.01% DPC, and results were scored after 6 days according to International Contact Dermatitis Research Group standards. The patient cohort, mostly female, included alopecia areata with under or over 50% scalp involvement, alopecia totalis and alopecia universalis. Libraries were pooled for sequencing, and variation in per-sample TCR yields was attributed mainly to small differences in library volumes within the pool. The study tracked peripheral blood TCR repertoire changes in vivo during primary and secondary sensitization to the hapten diphenylcyclopropenone (DPC) in alopecia patients. Blood was sampled from patients pre-sensitization (week 0) and at 2, 6 and about 24 weeks after DPC sensitization. Under 30 alopecia patients gave blood for TCR sequencing at one to four time points (pre-sensitization, 2, 6 and 24 weeks). Beyond this particular receptor, the publication reports: After repeated subsampling, the strength of the expansion versus patch-test correlation and the threshold at which it became significant changed. Alopecia, a presumed autoimmune disease, was present in all patients, so the immune response of the patients might differ from that of healthy individuals. The number of TCRs above 1 in 1000 frequency did not change with DPC sensitization; there was no evidence of global repertoire structure alterations. Compared with pre-sensitization or healthy control sets, expanded TCRs formed significantly more large CDR3 similarity clusters, which is consistent with antigen-driven responses. The number of PT1 expanded TCRs positively correlated with patch test score, significant at thresholds 8, 16 and 32 but not 4.

In the paper's terms, the time point label means: patch test 1, 2 weeks after DPC sensitization. In the paper's terms, the treatment or condition label means: therapeutic diphenylcyclopropenone sensitization with weekly scalp DPC. At every patch-test visit, the blood draw took place before the patch test was put on. Patients were eligible if aged 18 to 70, diagnosed with alopecia and judged suitable for DPC therapy, and pregnant patients were excluded. Total RNA was extracted from unfractionated whole blood collected in Tempus Blood RNA tubes. Libraries were made using RACE. Sequencing was performed on a NextSeq 500. During library preparation, unique molecular identifiers were attached to individual cDNA molecules so that TCRs could be counted in a quantitative, reproducible way. For every blood RNA sample, sequencing covered both the TCR alpha and TCR beta chains. On the authors' methods: Samples had a median of approximately 96,000 TCRs, with a range from roughly 23,224 to 700,000. V, J and CDR3 annotation of the TCR reads was carried out using the Decombinator software suite. To make PS versus PT1 abundance plots, every sample was subsampled to the same number of TCRs (28,000). TCRs were defined as expanded if absent before sensitization and observed at least eight times at the 2-week time point. Through fastp at Q25 and MiXCR, TCRdb rebuilt clones from the public reads, retaining in-frame beta chains. CDR3 protein duplicates are merged, each entry listing the most common genes and DNA. These V and J calls rely on TCRdb rather than the paper's analysis. Across this sample there are approximately 74,000 distinct CDR3 sequences, with around 30% seen only once. Together, the top ten hold about 9.6% of the sample.

Material: whole blood, obtained in connection with sensitization to the hapten diphenylcyclopropenone (DPC). This TCR came from a man aged 40-55 years with alopecia areata. Some clones in this sample may be carry-over from other donors' samples.

The CDR3: CASSLIAGSSSYNEQFF. The nucleotide sequence reads TGTGCCAGCAGTTTAATAGCGGGGTCGAGCTCCTACAATGAGCAGTTCTTC. Recombination linked TRBV12-3 or TRBV12-4 to TRBJ2-1, with TRBD2 matching 8 junction bases. V trim: 2 bases; J trim: 0 bases; unmatched bases: 6. The CDR3 sequence holds 17 residues, the cysteine and phenylalanine included. The DNA shown is the 51-base CDR3, in frame from base 1.